The clone carrying this TCR beta chain showed up just once. From germline, CDR1 is SGHDN and CDR2 FVKESK. The CDR3 has 19 amino acids. Trimming removed 1 base from V and 0 bases from J; junction bases left unmatched: 10. The data are from a study of blood T cell repertoires in COVID-19. In the study overall: From the United States, Italy and Spain came samples of acute and convalescent COVID-19. PBMCs, B-cell-depleted T cells, or T cells were the source of the cDNA or gDNA that made up the material.

In the source study's methods: The authors estimated nucleated cell counts from reference gene primer amplification. The protocol was immunoSEQ multiplex PCR, while the TCRdb copy is restricted to in-frame clones and leaves out a portion. D and trimming were read from the DNA, whereas the V and J calls and clone size are those reported in that table. Seen here are about 220,000 clones, about 80% observed once, and the top ten hold 3% to 3.5%. The receptor comes from a woman between 25 and 40 years old who had recovered from COVID-19. The sequenced sample consisted of peripheral blood. The chain uses TRBV14 and TRBJ2-4; 9 bases fit TRBD2. DNA for the CDR3: TGTGCCAGCAGCCAAGCTTCCGCGGGAGGGGGACTAGCCAAAAACATTCAGTACTTC. The encoded protein is CASSQASAGGGLAKNIQYF.